What follows are 10 T cell receptor beta chains derived from one specimen sequenced in a study of cytomegalovirus exposure and HLA in healthy donors. In the PCR, 60 Vbeta and 13 Jbeta primers were used. Clones were read by immunoSEQ multiplex PCR, and TCRdb kept only the in-frame ones, dropping some. The profile covers approximately 100,000 clones, with about 70% appearing a single time and about 2.5% taken by the ten largest. The sequencing sample was made of PBMCs. The receptor set was obtained from a female donor in good health and CMV-seronegative.

The chain carries TRBV7-2 and TRBJ2-7; 10 bases align to TRBD2. V was clipped by 3 bases and J by 0 bases; unmatched bases: 2. The CDR3 is 15 amino acids. CDR1 is SGHTA and CDR2 is FQGNSA in the germline V gene. The DNA of the CDR3 is TGTGCCAGCAGCTTTGTAGCGGGAGGCTCCTACGAGCAGTACTTC. Translation: CASSFVAGGSYEQYF.

The V call is TRBV5-4, the J call TRBJ2-7; 8 bases line up with TRBD2. This CDR3 has 15 residues. Germline CDR1 reads SGHNT; CDR2 reads YYREEE (reference sequence). V was pared by 4 bases and J by 2 bases, with 8 bases of the junction left unmatched. The CDR3 sequence is CASSPSGGGAYEQYF. CDR3 DNA: TGTGCCAGCAGCCCCAGCGGGGGAGGGGCCTACGAGCAGTACTTC.

This chain connects TRBV27 to TRBJ2-3, with 8 nucleotides matching TRBD1. CDR1 and CDR2 from the germline V gene are MNHEY and SMNVEV (reference sequence). The CDR3 has 16 residues. J gave up 2 bases and V 10 bases, and 14 bases lay outside the gene matches. The CDR3: CATSPGVTGVTDTQYF. The CDR3 DNA is TGTGCCACCTCCCCCGGGGTGACAGGGGTCACAGATACGCAGTATTTT.

This clone was seen a single time. This sequence joins TRBV9 and TRBJ2-7, with D perhaps matching TRBD2 (7 bases). V was pared by 0 bases and J by 5 bases, with 15 bases between. This CDR3 spans 15 amino acids. The germline V gene has CDR1 SGDLS and CDR2 YYNGEE. As DNA, the CDR3 is TGTGCCAGCAGCGTAGCTTCCGGGGGGCTGGACGAGCAGTACTTC. As protein: CASSVASGGLDEQYF.

The rearrangement uses TRBV27 and TRBJ1-5; perhaps TRBD1 as D (5 bases). V was clipped by 3 bases and J by 5 bases, with 8 bases between them. Germline CDR1 MNHEY, CDR2 SMNVEV (reference sequence). The CDR3 contains 13 residues. The CDR3 DNA reads TGTGCCAGCAGTTTCGACAGCCATCAGCCCCAGCATTTT. Residues: CASSFDSHQPQHF.

The chain couples TRBV29-1 to TRBJ2-7; D gene uncertain. Germline CDR1 is SQVTM and CDR2 is ANQGSEA. CDR3 length equals 11 residues. Deletions cut 4 bases from V and 5 bases from J, with 9 bases between. CDR3 in DNA: TGCAGCGTTGGAGGATCCCACGAGCAGTACTTC. Translated, it gives CSVGGSHEQYF.

This chain connects TRBV2 to TRBJ2-5; weak D call: TRBD2 (6 bases). The CDR3 is 15 residues long. From germline, CDR1 is SNHLY and CDR2 FYNNEI. V lost 7 bases and J lost 2, with 17 bases in between. Here the CDR3 DNA reads TGTGCCAGCATATCGAATGGCGGGAAGCAAGAGACCCAGTACTTC. This translates into CASISNGGKQETQYF.

The chain is built from TRBV5-1 and TRBJ2-7; TRBD2 might be the D (6 bases). The CDR3 runs 15 residues. From germline, CDR1 is SGHRS and CDR2 YFSETQ. Deletions cut 3 bases from V and 0 bases from J, with 13 bases between. CDR3 nucleotide sequence: TGCGCCAGCAGCTCCGGAGGGCTAGGCTCCTACGAGCAGTACTTC. As protein: CASSSGGLGSYEQYF. The whole variable domain, filled in from reference TRBV5-1 and TRBJ2-7, reads KAGVTQTPRYLIKTRGQQVTLSCSPISGHRSVSWYQQTPGQGLQFLFEYFSETQRNKGNFPGRFSGRQFSNSRSEMNVSTLELGDSALYLCASSSGGLGSYEQYFGPGTRLTVT.

The V gene is TRBV28, the J gene TRBJ1-5; D uncertain. This CDR3 is 16 amino acids long. Trimming pared 6 bases from V and 0 bases from J, leaving 15 bases between. CDR1 and CDR2 from the germline V gene are MDHEN and SYDVKM. The CDR3 DNA reads TGTGCCAGCAGAGGACTGATATGGAATAGCAATCAGCCCCAGCATTTT. Amino acid sequence: CASRGLIWNSNQPQHF. The full variable domain, in which reference TRBV28 and TRBJ1-5 provide the parts outside the CDR3, is DVKVTQSSRYLVKRTGEKVFLECVQDMDHENMFWYRQDPGLGLRLIYFSYDVKMKEKGDIPEGYSVSREKKERFSLILESASTNQTSMYLCASRGLIWNSNQPQHFGDGTRLSIL.

The chain links TRBV30 to TRBJ1-2, with D perhaps matching TRBD1 (6 bases). The V end lost 5 bases, the J end lost 0 bases, and 16 bases lay between the germline ends. Germline CDR1 reads GTSNPN; CDR2 reads SVGIG (reference sequence). This CDR3 is built from 15 residues. The chain's CDR3 is CAWGVTGLANYGYTF. The CDR3 DNA reads as TGTGCCTGGGGGGTGACAGGTCTAGCTAACTATGGCTACACCTTC.